The entry below gives a single TCR beta chain sequence along with its context. Its antigen is still unknown. Germline V gene data show CDR1 as GTSNPN and CDR2 as SVGIG (reference sequence). Trimming stripped 0 bases from V and 1 base from J, with 11 bases between. The CDR3 runs to 15 residues. This record comes from a study of siplizumab effects on memory and regulatory T cells. Findings of the study overall: In unstimulated cells, naive T cells appeared more diverse than memory T cells and seemed major alloresponse contributors.

TCRdb's table, derived via immunoSEQ multiplex PCR, lists solely in-frame clones and lacks some. The sample holds 94,000 or so clones; roughly 97% are singletons and the top ten take roughly 0.031%. The sequence derives from a human donor in good health. Sequencing input: naive CD4+ T cells sorted from blood. J is TRBJ2-3 and V is TRBV30; D gene uncertain. The CDR3 sequence: CAWSVLPQGTDTQYF. The CDR3 region has the DNA TGTGCCTGGAGTGTACTCCCCCAAGGCACAGATACGCAGTATTTT.